This is a list of T cell receptor beta chains from one sample in a study of cytomegalovirus exposure and HLA in healthy donors. Profiling relied on immunoSEQ multiplex PCR, and the TCRdb table lists in-frame clones only, not all of them. Of 200,000 to 250,000 clones in the sample, roughly 87% are singletons; the top ten hold approximately 12%. Input material: PBMCs. These receptor sequences come from a man aged 18-30 years in good health and CMV-seropositive. Each CDR3 is given without its conserved first and last residue.

v_call,j_call,cdr3_aa
TRBV29-1,TRBJ1-2,SGINPQGGGYT
TRBV27,TRBJ2-1,ASSWDGSSYNEQF
TRBV5-1,TRBJ1-1,ASSFDRNTEAF
TRBV5-4,TRBJ1-2,ASSLLRGGGSGYT
TRBV28,TRBJ1-3,ASRLQDLSGNTIY
TRBV27,TRBJ2-3,ASSWRVADTQY
TRBV5-8,TRBJ2-7,ASSLGYGSGSSYEQY
TRBV6-5,TRBJ1-4,ASSYSPTHSEKLF
TRBV25-1,TRBJ2-2,ASSERNLSGSGELF
TRBV5-1,TRBJ2-7,ASSSATGSGEQY
TRBV28,TRBJ2-7,ASSLPLAGREQY
TRBV7-9,TRBJ1-2,ASSFPGTEINYGYT
TRBV7-3,TRBJ2-7,ASSLRPYSGTSGPGGYEQY
TRBV19,TRBJ1-2,ATVSEGGYGYT
TRBV28,TRBJ1-1,ASSLSWTGRNTEAF
TRBV5-4,TRBJ2-7,ASSLAGTGYEQY
TRBV19,TRBJ1-5,ASTFGSNQPQH
TRBV6-5,TRBJ2-1,ASRDLQRNNEQF
TRBV29-1,TRBJ2-3,SVAGLAGGNTDTQY
TRBV5-6,TRBJ2-5,ASSGVAAMEETQY
TRBV27,TRBJ1-5,ASSLAGAMAQH
TRBV5-1,TRBJ2-7,ASSSTTGATYEQY
TRBV2,TRBJ2-7,ASSEFGSYEQY
TRBV6-5,TRBJ2-7,ASSHRVNEQY
TRBV6-1,TRBJ2-1,ASSDVADPYNEQF
TRBV15,TRBJ1-4,ATSFRQGGGDEKLF
TRBV30,TRBJ2-7,AWRSGREQY
TRBV13,TRBJ2-1,ASSLGFTSGSVGEQF
TRBV7-6,TRBJ2-7,ASSLIPPETSGLSYEQY
TRBV7-9,TRBJ2-5,ASSWTGTSYETQY
TRBV11-2,TRBJ1-2,ASSLDRVYGYT
TRBV5-4,TRBJ1-1,ASSFTGTMNTEAF
TRBV2,TRBJ1-4,ASGRVIWGAGEKLF
TRBV7-6,TRBJ2-7,ASSLQGGGGYEQY
TRBV18,TRBJ2-7,ASSLGSKQSYEQY
TRBV2,TRBJ2-1,ASSAGLVLVGHEQF
TRBV9,TRBJ1-2,ASSVPTASGQYGYT
TRBV29-1,TRBJ1-2,SVEVSTETVGYGYT
TRBV25-1,TRBJ2-3,ASRPTGASDTQY
TRBV11-2,TRBJ2-3,ASSFGWGTDTQY
TRBV28,TRBJ1-1,ASSTPTGNTEAF
TRBV5-1,TRBJ2-1,ASSFGSGRGNEQF
TRBV7-8,TRBJ2-2,ASNSHPGLGNTGELF
TRBV7-9,TRBJ2-7,ASSLVTNEQY
TRBV6-1,TRBJ2-1,ASSDSGRLGNEQF
TRBV4-2,TRBJ2-2,ASSQVAGVGTGELF
TRBV29-1,TRBJ1-1,SVVLTGEATEAF
TRBV28,TRBJ2-1,ASSPGLAGRRGQF
TRBV5-1,TRBJ2-1,ASSLDSGRTYEQF
TRBV6-1,TRBJ1-5,ASSGTVNQPQH
TRBV28,TRBJ1-5,ASKGGGNQPQH
TRBV6-6,TRBJ2-7,ASAGEGEQY
TRBV2,TRBJ1-5,ASSVDSNQPQH
TRBV11-3,TRBJ2-1,ASSLEEGSYNEQF
TRBV6-6,TRBJ2-6,AISSPDLTGANVLT
TRBV29-1,TRBJ1-2,SVGHSRVANYGYT
TRBV11-2,TRBJ1-2,ASSLGGNYGYT
TRBV2,TRBJ1-4,ASSEGRASSGKLF
TRBV28,TRBJ2-6,ASSPALSGANVLT
TRBV5-4,TRBJ2-7,ASRPSGAPYEQY